The next 14 T cell receptor beta chains were all read from a single sample in a study of blood T cell repertoires in COVID-19. Some clones are missing from TCRdb's copy, which holds only in-frame ones; the method was immunoSEQ multiplex PCR. The sample has 200,000 to 250,000 clones; around nine tenths are singletons. Sequencing input: peripheral blood. Every receptor here comes from a woman aged 55-69 years with acute or convalescent COVID-19.

The V call is TRBV6-6, the J call TRBJ1-3; D gene unclear. V lost 7 bases to trimming and J lost 0 bases, with 13 bases between them. CDR3 size: 15 residues. Germline CDR1 and CDR2: MNHNY and SVGAGI (reference sequence). CDR3 DNA: TGTGCCAGCATTGGGCAGGTAAACTCTGGAAACACCATATATTTT. This translates into CASIGQVNSGNTIYF.

The chain joins TRBV2 to TRBJ2-7, with a weak D call TRBD1 (5 bases). The V and J ends lost 6 bases and 1 base respectively, with 13 bases between them. The CDR3 runs to 14 residues. Germline V gene data show CDR1 as SNHLY and CDR2 as FYNNEI. CDR3 DNA: TGTGCCAGCAGACTGACAGCTTCGTCCTACGAGCAGTACTTC. Its protein product is CASRLTASSYEQYF.

V usage is TRBV6-6 and J usage is TRBJ2-2; the D gene is possibly TRBD1 (5 bases). Germline CDR1 MNHNY, CDR2 SVGAGI (reference sequence). V was trimmed by 2 bases and J by 1 base, leaving 8 bases between them. CDR3 size: 15 residues. The CDR3 sequence: CASSYRGQNTGELFF. The CDR3 DNA follows: TGTGCCAGCAGTTACCGAGGACAGAACACCGGGGAGCTGTTTTTT.

CDR3 region: CASSPPWGGGNEQFF. CDR3 sequence (DNA): TGTGCCAGCTCACCCCCTTGGGGAGGAGGGAATGAGCAGTTCTTC. This chain connects TRBV18 to TRBJ2-1, with D possibly matching TRBD2 (6 bases). The CDR3 covers 15 residues. The germline V and J ends were trimmed by 3 bases and 7 bases, with 16 bases remaining between them. Germline CDR1 KGHSH, CDR2 LQKENI. Drawing the rest from reference TRBV18 and TRBJ2-1, the complete variable domain is NAGVMQNPRHLVRRRGQEARLRCSPMKGHSHVYWYRQLPEEGLKFMVYLQKENIIDESGMPKERFSAEFPKEGPSILRIQQVVRGDSAAYFCASSPPWGGGNEQFFGPGTRLTVL.

The chain has TRBV11-2 and TRBJ2-1, with 10 bases lining up with TRBD2. This CDR3 has 22 amino acids. Germline CDR1 reads SGHAT; CDR2 reads FQNNGV. The V gene end was trimmed by 6 bases and the J gene end by 5 bases; junction bases not matched to a gene: 28. The CDR3 DNA reads as TGTGCCAGCAGTCAACGGTCGTTTTTCTGGCGTAAAGGTCTAGCGGGAGACAATGAGCAGTTCTTC. Its translation: CASSQRSFFWRKGLAGDNEQFF.

The CDR3 sequence: CASSLGIGDGSPLHF. The CDR3 region has the DNA TGTGCCAGCAGCTTAGGGATCGGAGATGGTTCACCCCTCCACTTT. This chain joins TRBV7-9 and TRBJ1-6, with D hard to call. Trimming cost V 1 base and J 9 bases, with 13 bases left between them. CDR1 is SEHNR and CDR2 is FQNEAQ in the germline V gene (reference sequence). This CDR3 region has 15 residues.

This rearrangement joins TRBV29-1 to TRBJ1-2; no firm D call. The V gene lost 3 bases and the J gene lost 6 bases, with 11 bases spanning the gap. Germline V lookup: CDR1 SQVTM, CDR2 ANQGSEA. This CDR3 region has 12 residues. This CDR3 reads CSVEEEVDGYTF. CDR3 nucleotide sequence: TGCAGCGTTGAGGAAGAGGTCGATGGCTACACCTTC. Using reference TRBV29-1 and TRBJ1-2 for the parts outside the CDR3, the full variable domain is SAVISQKPSRDICQRGTSLTIQCQVDSQVTMMFWYRQQPGQSLTLIATANQGSEATYESGFVIDKFPISRPNLTFSTLTVSNMSPEDSSIYLCSVEEEVDGYTFGSGTRLTVV.

This chain links TRBV29-1 with TRBJ1-2, with TRBD1 matching 7 bases. Trimming cost V 7 bases and J 7 bases; bases outside gene matches: 6. Germline-derived CDR1 and CDR2 are SQVTM and ANQGSEA. The CDR3 covers 11 residues. The CDR3 spells CSAGGTAGYTF. The CDR3 DNA reads TGCAGCGCTGGAGGGACAGCTGGCTACACCTTC.

This chain joins TRBV7-2 and TRBJ1-2, with a weak D call TRBD1 (6 bases). The CDR3 is 14 amino acids. The V end lost 5 bases, the J end lost 4 bases, and 14 bases lay between the germline ends. From germline, CDR1 is SGHTA and CDR2 FQGNSA. The DNA of the CDR3 is TGTGCCAGCAGCCGGTCACAGGGTAGCTATGGCTACACCTTC. This sequence encodes CASSRSQGSYGYTF.

The chain links TRBV10-3 to TRBJ2-7, with 9 bases matching TRBD2. J was trimmed by 2 bases and V by 4 bases; bases with no gene match: 3. Germline values: CDR1 ENHRY, CDR2 SYGVKD. The CDR3 loop spans 14 amino acids. CDR3 DNA: TGTGCCATCAGTGCTCCTAGCGGGGCCTACGAGCAGTACTTC. It encodes CAISAPSGAYEQYF.

CDR3 sequence reads: CASSYQPRQYTDTQYF. The CDR3 bases are TGTGCCAGTAGTTACCAACCCCGACAGTACACAGATACGCAGTATTTT. The chain uses TRBV19 and TRBJ2-3; TRBD1 might be the D (5 bases). CDR3 length equals 16 residues. V was pared by 5 bases and J by 2 bases, with 17 bases between. In germline, CDR1 is LNHDA, CDR2 SQIVND (reference sequence).

The rearrangement joins TRBV3-1 (or the pseudogene TRBV3-2) to TRBJ2-3; 9 positions match TRBD2. Germline V gene sequence: CDR1 LGHDT, CDR2 YNNKEL (reference sequence). The CDR3 extends over 16 amino acids. J lost 3 bases, V lost 4 bases, and 8 bases had no gene match. This CDR3 is CASSPRAGGQTDTQYF. CDR3 bases: TGTGCCAGCAGCCCCAGAGCGGGGGGTCAGACAGATACGCAGTATTTT.

The chain combines TRBV5-8 with TRBJ1-1, with D perhaps matching TRBD1 (5 bases). V gave up 1 base and J gave up 2 bases, with 9 bases separating them. Germline CDR1 and CDR2: SGHTS and YDEGEE. This CDR3 spans 14 amino acids. The CDR3 region is CASSLTGFNTEAFF. DNA of the CDR3: TGTGCCAGCAGCTTGACAGGATTCAACACTGAAGCTTTCTTT.

The chain is built from TRBV18 and TRBJ1-2, with D unresolved. V was shortened by 2 bases and J by 2 bases, with 15 bases between the two germline ends. The CDR3 has 16 amino acids. Germline CDR1 reads KGHSH; CDR2 reads LQKENI. The CDR3 sequence: CASSPSKGRENYGYTF. CDR3 DNA sequence: TGTGCCAGCTCACCATCCAAAGGTCGGGAGAACTATGGCTACACCTTC.